This paragraph reports one T cell receptor (beta chain). V was shortened by 3 bases and J by 1 base, with 15 bases between the two germline ends. The CDR3 covers 15 residues. CDR1 DFQATT and CDR2 SNEGSKA come from the germline V gene (reference sequence). The record originates from a study of blood T cell repertoires in COVID-19. Authors' data handling: For nucleated cells, counts were estimated from reference gene primer amplification. Some clones are missing from TCRdb's copy, which holds only in-frame ones; the method was immunoSEQ multiplex PCR. That table supplies the V and J calls and clone size; D and trimming were determined from the DNA. The sample has under 350,000 clones; 90% are singletons. A Seattle source enrolled patients during active infection and followed them longitudinally.

The chain couples TRBV20-1 to TRBJ1-1; TRBD1 is a possible D gene (6 bases). Material for sequencing was peripheral blood. The sequence was collected from a woman in her 30s with COVID-19, enrolled during active disease. CDR3 sequence: CSASSSGVKNTEAFF. CDR3 sequence (DNA): TGCAGTGCTAGTTCGTCAGGGGTCAAGAACACTGAAGCTTTCTTT.